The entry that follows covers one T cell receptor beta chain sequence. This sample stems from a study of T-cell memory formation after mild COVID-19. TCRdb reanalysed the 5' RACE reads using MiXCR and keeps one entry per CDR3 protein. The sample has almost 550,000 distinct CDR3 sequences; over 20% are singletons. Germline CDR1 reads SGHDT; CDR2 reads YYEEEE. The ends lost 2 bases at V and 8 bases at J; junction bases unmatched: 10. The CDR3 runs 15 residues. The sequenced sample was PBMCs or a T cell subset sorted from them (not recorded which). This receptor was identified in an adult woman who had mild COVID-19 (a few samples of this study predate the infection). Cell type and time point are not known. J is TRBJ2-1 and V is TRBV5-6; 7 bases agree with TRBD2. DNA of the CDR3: TGTGCCAGCAGCTTCCGACGGGAGGTTCGGGATGAGCAGTTCTTC. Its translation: CASSFRREVRDEQFF.